This TCR beta chain was recorded in a study of CD8+CD57+ T cells in acquired aplastic anemia. Across the study: DNA recovered from sorted CD4+ and CD8+ cells had a mean of around 3.2 ug. General study findings and limits: Patients and controls were found to share twenty-nine CD8+ CDR3 sequences.

Note on this clonotype: Its antigen is not known.

Genomic DNA, the template, was used for profiling of the TCR beta VDJ and CDR3. One entry per CDR3 protein, called by TCRdb with MiXCR from the reads. Of hundreds of thousands of distinct CDR3 sequences detected, approximately 32% appear once; the ten largest clones hold 0.82%. Trimming took off 3 bases at V and 8 bases at J, with 13 bases between the two ends. CDR3 length: 13 residues. CDR1 and CDR2 from the germline V gene are SGHRS and YFSETQ. By flow cytometry, patients selected for sequencing had shown an expansion of CD8+CD57+ cells. Severe acquired aplastic anemia was present in all patients. Patients were untreated when blood was sampled.

The receptor was isolated from a human donor with aplastic anemia. What was sequenced was sorted CD4+, CD8+, or CD8+CD57+ T cells (not recorded which) from PBMCs. V and J are TRBV5-1 and TRBJ2-3; possibly TRBD2 for D (5 bases). CDR3 amino acids: CASSSERGGTQYF. As DNA, the CDR3 is TGCGCCAGCAGCTCTGAACGAGGAGGTACGCAGTATTTT. The full variable domain, with the rest looked up from reference TRBV5-1 and TRBJ2-3, is KAGVTQTPRYLIKTRGQQVTLSCSPISGHRSVSWYQQTPGQGLQFLFEYFSETQRNKGNFPGRFSGRQFSNSRSEMNVSTLELGDSALYLCASSSERGGTQYFGPGTRLTVL.